This T cell receptor beta chain derives from a study of blood T cells in healthy people across ages. It was with a sample-barcoded 5' primer and a J-beta primer mix that a second PCR of roughly 7 to 12 cycles was run. TCRdb reprocessed the 5' RACE reads via MiXCR and lists one record per CDR3 protein. This table has some 1,800,000 distinct CDR3 sequences, more than 35% appearing once. The CDR3 sequence is 14 residues long. V dropped 1 base and J dropped 7 bases, with 11 bases sitting between them. Germline V lookup: CDR1 MNHEY, CDR2 SVGEGT. Staff drew around 10 milliliters of peripheral blood from each donor.

The sequencing sample was made of blood. The receptor comes from a human donor in good health. V gene TRBV6-2 or TRBV6-3 combines with J gene TRBJ2-1; D possibly corresponds to TRBD1 (5 bases). DNA for the CDR3: TGTGCCAGCAGTTACTTGACCTCAGGGAATGAGCAGTTCTTC. Translation: CASSYLTSGNEQFF.